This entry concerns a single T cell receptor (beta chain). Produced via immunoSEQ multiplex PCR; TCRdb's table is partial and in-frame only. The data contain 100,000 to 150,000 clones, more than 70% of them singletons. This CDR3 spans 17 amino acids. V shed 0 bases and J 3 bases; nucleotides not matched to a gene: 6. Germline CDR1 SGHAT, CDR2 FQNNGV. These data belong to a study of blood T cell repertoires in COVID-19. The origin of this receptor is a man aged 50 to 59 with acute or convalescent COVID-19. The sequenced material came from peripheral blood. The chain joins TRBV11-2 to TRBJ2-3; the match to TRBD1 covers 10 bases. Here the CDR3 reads CASSLEPTGGITDTQYF. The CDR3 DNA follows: TGTGCCAGCAGCTTAGAGCCGACAGGGGGCATTACAGATACGCAGTATTTT.